These 25 T cell receptor beta chains share one sample of origin, sequenced in a study of T-cell reconstitution after alpha-beta-depleted transplantation in children. The authors prepared the TCRbeta library with unique molecular identifiers. TCRdb analysed the PCR reads with MiXCR anew, one entry per CDR3 protein. Of 540,000 or so distinct CDR3 sequences in the sample, roughly 23% were seen once. This material consisted of PBMCs, mostly from graft donor cells, taken 360 days after TCRalphabeta/CD19-depleted stem cell transplant. These TCRs come from a boy under two years old who had a stem cell transplant for acute myeloid leukemia, so the T cells may come from the graft donor.

V and J are TRBV7-2 and TRBJ2-3, with a possible D match to TRBD2 (7 bases). Germline-derived CDR1 and CDR2 are SGHTA and FQGNSA. The CDR3 covers 16 residues. The V end was cut by 3 bases, the J end by 4 bases, with 17 bases between. The chain's CDR3 is CASSFSGGAVPDTQYF. The CDR3 nucleotides are TGTGCCAGCAGCTTTTCGGGGGGCGCGGTACCAGATACGCAGTATTTT.

This clonotype showed up just a few times. The rearrangement joins TRBV6-2 or TRBV6-3 to TRBJ2-3; 10 bases agree with TRBD2. The trim removed 0 bases at V and 4 bases at J, leaving 4 bases unmatched. CDR3 length: 16 residues. The V gene's germline CDR1 is MNHEY and CDR2 SVGEGT. The CDR3 protein is CASSYSLAGKADTQYF. In DNA, the CDR3 is TGTGCCAGCAGTTACTCACTAGCGGGGAAGGCAGATACGCAGTATTTT.

This clonotype was observed a single time. V gene TRBV15 combines with J gene TRBJ1-1; D call uncertain. Germline CDR1 LNHNV, CDR2 YYDKDF (reference sequence). V lost 1 base and J lost 8, with 5 bases in between. The CDR3 runs 11 residues. DNA for the CDR3: TGTGCCACCAGCAGAGTGGACGAAGCTTTCTTT. Translated, it gives CATSRVDEAFF.

V and J are TRBV11-2 and TRBJ2-7; D perhaps matches TRBD2 (5 bases). Germline CDR1 reads SGHAT; CDR2 reads FQNNGV. V dropped 0 bases and J dropped 5 bases, with 11 bases sitting between them. The CDR3 has 14 residues. The CDR3 reads CASSLDRGFHEQYF. The CDR3 bases are TGTGCCAGCAGCTTAGATCGAGGGTTCCACGAGCAGTACTTC.

V usage is TRBV7-7 and J usage is TRBJ2-1, with TRBD1 matching over 7 bases. This CDR3 has 12 residues. Germline V gene lookup returns CDR1 SSHAT and CDR2 FNYEAQ (reference sequence). The junction had 4 bases not matched to a gene; V was cut back by 5 bases and J by 9 bases. CDR3 in amino acids: CASSNNRGEQFF. The CDR3 DNA follows: TGTGCCAGCAGCAATAACAGGGGTGAGCAGTTCTTC.

The sample holds many counts of this clonotype. The rearrangement links TRBV29-1 to TRBJ1-2; D is unresolved. The germline gives CDR1 SQVTM, CDR2 ANQGSEA. V was pared by 4 bases and J by 4 bases, with 16 bases between. The CDR3 contains 14 residues. The CDR3 here is CSVVVEEFLYGYTF. DNA for the CDR3: TGCAGCGTTGTGGTTGAGGAGTTCCTCTATGGCTACACCTTC.

The gene calls are TRBV3-1 and TRBJ1-2; D is undetermined. Trimming stripped 10 bases from V and 2 bases from J, with 14 bases between. Per the germline V gene, CDR1 is LGHDT and CDR2 is YNNKEL (reference sequence). The length of the CDR3 is 13 residues. Here the CDR3 DNA reads TGTGCCATCTGTCCGCGACGGAACTATGGCTACACCTTC. Amino acids: CAICPRRNYGYTF.

This clonotype has more than one count but fewer than ten. The genes are TRBV29-1 and TRBJ2-1; 9 bases are shared with TRBD1. V lost 3 bases and J lost 2; bases outside the gene matches: 8. Germline V gives CDR1 SQVTM, CDR2 ANQGSEA. The CDR3 consists of 16 residues. CDR3 sequence: CSVDTGGPRTYNEQFF. For the CDR3, the DNA is TGCAGCGTTGACACAGGGGGCCCCCGAACCTACAATGAGCAGTTCTTC.

In its sample, this clonotype was seen many times. The V and J genes are TRBV29-1 and TRBJ2-7; 8 bases are shared with TRBD1. The J segment lost 6 bases and the V segment lost 6 bases, leaving 10 bases of the junction unmatched. Germline V gene sequence: CDR1 SQVTM, CDR2 ANQGSEA. The CDR3 loop spans 13 amino acids. This CDR3 reads CSVIKVTGAEQYV. The CDR3 DNA is TGCAGCGTGATAAAGGTGACAGGGGCCGAGCAGTACGTC.

The sample holds one count of this clonotype. The V and J genes are TRBV5-4 and TRBJ2-2; D remains ambiguous. This CDR3 is 15 amino acids long. The V and J ends lost 2 bases and 1 base respectively, with 9 bases between them. Germline V gene lookup returns CDR1 SGHNT and CDR2 YYREEE (reference sequence). CDR3: CASSLRVGNTGELFF. DNA of the CDR3: TGTGCCAGCAGCTTAAGAGTAGGGAACACCGGGGAGCTGTTTTTT.

The sample holds one count of this clonotype. CDR3 in amino acids: CASSYYRTAGELFF. As DNA, the CDR3 is TGTGCCAGCAGTTACTACAGGACCGCCGGGGAGCTGTTTTTT. The chain couples TRBV6-5 to TRBJ2-2, with a possible D match to TRBD1 (5 bases). The germline V and J ends were trimmed by 1 base and 6 bases, with 9 bases remaining between them. This CDR3 region has 14 residues. Per the germline V gene, CDR1 is MNHEY and CDR2 is SVGAGI.

The chain employs TRBV20-1 and TRBJ2-3; D is undetermined. Germline V gene lookup returns CDR1 DFQATT and CDR2 SNEGSKA (reference sequence). The V gene lost 3 bases and the J gene lost 2 bases, with 18 bases spanning the gap. The CDR3 length is 16 residues. This CDR3 reads CSASPSWPGPTDTQYF. The DNA for the CDR3 is TGCAGTGCTAGTCCTTCCTGGCCCGGACCCACAGATACGCAGTATTTT.

The sample holds a few counts of this clonotype. The chain carries TRBV5-1 and TRBJ2-2; possible D gene TRBD1, 6 bases. Germline values: CDR1 SGHRS, CDR2 YFSETQ. Trimming took 4 bases from V and 3 from J, leaving 16 bases between them. The CDR3 loop spans 16 amino acids. This CDR3 reads CASSQTGFSDTGELFF. The DNA of the CDR3 is TGCGCCAGCAGCCAGACAGGATTTAGTGACACCGGGGAGCTGTTTTTT.

This clonotype occurred many times. The CDR3 reads CATSRGSDTGELFF. The CDR3 coding sequence is TGTGCCACCAGCAGAGGGTCAGACACCGGGGAGCTGTTTTTT. This sequence joins TRBV15 and TRBJ2-2; D remains unclear. CDR3 length equals 14 residues. Germline V gene sequence: CDR1 LNHNV, CDR2 YYDKDF (reference sequence). V was trimmed by 1 base and J by 3 bases, leaving 6 bases between them.

This clonotype has a count of ten or more. The genes are TRBV3-1 and TRBJ2-7; unclear D gene. V dropped 1 base and J dropped 7 bases, with 11 bases sitting between them. CDR1 is LGHDT, CDR2 YNNKEL, per germline (reference sequence). The CDR3 consists of 13 residues. The CDR3 spells CASSQGPTQEQYF. DNA for the CDR3: TGTGCCAGCAGCCAAGGGCCCACCCAAGAGCAGTACTTC.

This clonotype was counted a few times. The chain links TRBV4-2 to TRBJ2-3; 12 nucleotides line up with TRBD2. With V trimmed by 4 bases and J by 4 bases, 6 bases remained unmatched. Germline V lookup: CDR1 LGHNA, CDR2 YNFKEQ. The CDR3 runs to 16 residues. Here the CDR3 DNA reads TGTGCCAGCAGCCTTTCCCCTAGCGGGGGGGCAGATACGCAGTATTTT. This encodes CASSLSPSGGADTQYF.

The rearrangement joins TRBV7-9 to TRBJ2-5, with unresolved D. V shed 1 base and J shed 4 bases, with 10 bases lying between them. CDR1 and CDR2 from the germline V gene are SEHNR and FQNEAQ (reference sequence). The CDR3 runs to 14 residues. The CDR3 loop reads CASSLVPTRETQYF. The CDR3 DNA is TGTGCCAGCAGCTTAGTCCCGACCCGAGAGACCCAGTACTTC.

This clonotype was seen repeatedly, ten times or more. The chain is built from TRBV7-3 and TRBJ2-3; 7 nucleotides agree with TRBD1. Germline V gene sequence: CDR1 SGHTA, CDR2 FQGTGA. CDR3 length: 16 amino acids. J was trimmed by 2 bases and V by 5 bases; bases with no gene match: 10. The CDR3 sequence: CASSPARQGNTDTQYF. CDR3 nucleotide sequence: TGTGCCAGCAGCCCCGCTCGACAGGGTAACACAGATACGCAGTATTTT. The complete variable domain, with remaining parts taken from reference TRBV7-3 and TRBJ2-3, reads GAGVSQTPSNKVTEKGKYVELRCDPISGHTALYWYRQSLGQGPEFLIYFQGTGAADDSGLPNDRFFAVRPEGSVSTLKIQRTERGDSAVYLCASSPARQGNTDTQYFGPGTRLTVL.

The chain recombines TRBV5-1 with TRBJ2-2; 9 nucleotides match TRBD2. Germline V CDR1 and CDR2: SGHRS, YFSETQ. V shed 4 bases and J 3 bases; nucleotides not matched to a gene: 10. The CDR3 runs 17 residues. CDR3 in DNA: TGCGCCAGCAGCCGAGCGGCTAGCGGGGACTACACCGGGGAGCTGTTTTTT. Protein product: CASSRAASGDYTGELFF.

This clonotype was seen ten or more times. The CDR3 DNA is TGTGCCAGCAGTTGGTCGGGGCCTCAAGAGACCCAGTACTTC. This sequence encodes CASSWSGPQETQYF. V and J are TRBV6-2 or TRBV6-3 and TRBJ2-5; tentatively, D is TRBD1 or TRBD2 (5 bases each). The CDR3 sequence is 14 residues long. CDR1 is MNHEY, CDR2 SVGEGT, per germline. Deletions cut 4 bases from V and 2 bases from J, with 11 bases between.

V usage is TRBV28 and J usage is TRBJ2-1; TRBD2 aligns across 7 bases. J was trimmed by 6 bases and V by 6 bases; bases with no gene match: 11. The CDR3 runs to 15 residues. Germline V gives CDR1 MDHEN, CDR2 SYDVKM. In DNA form, the CDR3 reads TGTGCCAGCAGGATCGCGGGGGTTGGAATCAATGAGCAGTTCTTC. It yields the protein CASRIAGVGINEQFF. Based on the CDR3 plus reference TRBV28 and TRBJ2-1, the full variable domain is DVKVTQSSRYLVKRTGEKVFLECVQDMDHENMFWYRQDPGLGLRLIYFSYDVKMKEKGDIPEGYSVSREKKERFSLILESASTNQTSMYLCASRIAGVGINEQFFGPGTRLTVL.

The table lists this clonotype with many counts. The chain links TRBV20-1 to TRBJ2-7; possibly TRBD1 for D (6 bases). CDR3 length: 14 amino acids. The V end lost 2 bases, the J end lost 2 bases, and 13 bases lay between the germline ends. Germline loops: CDR1 DFQATT, CDR2 SNEGSKA (reference sequence). CDR3 coding DNA: TGCAGTGCTAGACGTACAGGGATAGCCTACGAGCAGTACTTC. Its translation: CSARRTGIAYEQYF.

In its sample, this clonotype was seen many times. V and J are TRBV29-1 and TRBJ2-3; 7 bases agree with TRBD2. The V gene end was trimmed by 6 bases and the J gene end by 2 bases; junction bases not matched to a gene: 5. This CDR3 spans 13 amino acids. Germline loops: CDR1 SQVTM, CDR2 ANQGSEA. The CDR3 loop reads CSVGGPFTDTQYF. In DNA form, the CDR3 reads TGCAGCGTGGGAGGGCCCTTCACAGATACGCAGTATTTT.

The chain combines TRBV11-1 with TRBJ2-1; perhaps TRBD2 as D (6 bases). This CDR3 comprises 18 residues. Trimming took off 0 bases at V and 10 bases at J, with 25 bases between the two ends. Germline V gene data show CDR1 as SGHAT and CDR2 as FQDESV (reference sequence). The CDR3, as DNA: TGTGCCAGCAGCTTAGCCGAGGTCACTCGTAGGAGGGAAAAGGAGCAGTTCTTC. It specifies CASSLAEVTRRREKEQFF.

The chain uses TRBV15 and TRBJ2-2; D is unresolved. Germline V gene lookup returns CDR1 LNHNV and CDR2 YYDKDF (reference sequence). V was clipped by 3 bases and J by 2 bases, with 7 bases between them. CDR3 size: 14 residues. CDR3 nucleotides: TGTGCCACCAGCAGTGGACCTAACACCGGGGAGCTGTTTTTT. This codes for CATSSGPNTGELFF.